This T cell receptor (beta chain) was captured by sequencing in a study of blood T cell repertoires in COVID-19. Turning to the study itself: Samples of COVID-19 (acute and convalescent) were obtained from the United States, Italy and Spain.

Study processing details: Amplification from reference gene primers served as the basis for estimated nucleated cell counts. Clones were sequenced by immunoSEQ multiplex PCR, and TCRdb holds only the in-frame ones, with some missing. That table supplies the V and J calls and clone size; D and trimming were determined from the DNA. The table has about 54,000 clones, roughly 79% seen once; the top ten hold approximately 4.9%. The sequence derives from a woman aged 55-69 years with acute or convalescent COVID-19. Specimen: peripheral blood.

CDR3 residues: CASSLAGNTEAFF. The CDR3 DNA follows: TGCGCCAGCAGCTTAGCTGGGAACACTGAAGCTTTCTTT. The genes are TRBV5-1 and TRBJ1-1; D call uncertain. Germline assignment: CDR1 SGHRS and CDR2 YFSETQ. The CDR3 contains 13 residues. V lost 2 bases and J 1 base, leaving 6 bases between the germline ends.